This TCR beta chain was sequenced during a study of T cells in Graves' hyperthyroidism and ophthalmopathy. Whole-study context: Before treatment of any kind, peripheral blood was taken at initial diagnosis.

Regarding this clonotype: Its antigen is as yet unknown.

Hyperthyroidism patients were newly diagnosed, had disease duration under 2 months, and were aged 18 to 65 years. Each 10 ml fresh peripheral blood draw supplied the PBMCs. The CDR3 is 15 amino acids. Trimming left V 5 bases short and J 9 bases short, with 17 bases between. Germline assignment: CDR1 LGHNT and CDR2 FRNRAP. What was amplified from RNA transcripts were TCR beta CDR3 regions. The study used the HTBI primer set for a first-round RT-PCR of the TCR CDR3. TCRdb ran MiXCR on the multiplex PCR reads and lists one entry per CDR3 protein. Among around 250,000 distinct CDR3 sequences, roughly 15% were seen once, and the ten largest hold roughly 14%. Findings of the study overall: Most clonotypes that expanded in the thyroid above 0.001 also showed up in blood.

The V gene is TRBV12-5, the J gene TRBJ1-6, with D unresolved. The source of this sequence is a woman between 40 and 55 years old with Graves' hyperthyroidism that later progressed to Graves' ophthalmopathy. The sequencing sample was made of blood. The DNA for the CDR3 is TGTGCTAGTGGTCCTGGACCGAACATGGGTTCACCCCTCCACTTT. This codes for CASGPGPNMGSPLHF.